A selection of T cell receptor beta chains follows, all from one sample in a study of control samples from healthy donors and cancer patients. Method: immunoSEQ multiplex PCR; TCRdb's copy keeps in-frame clones and lacks some. The sample shows some 150,000 clones, around 94% of them seen only once. Sequencing was carried out using PBMCs. These receptor sequences come from a man aged 55-75 years with colorectal cancer. Each CDR3 is given with its conserved first and last residue. The D gene is left open where the match is weak. Part of the rows lack a size; the others show once, few, many or a class for expanded clones.

TRBD1 | once | TRBJ2-7 | TRBV6-6 | TGTGCCAGCAGCCCGACAGGGCCGGTCGACGAGCAGTACTTC | CASSPTGPVDEQYF
- | once | TRBJ1-2 | TRBV3-1/TRBV3-2 | TGTGCCAGCAGCCAAGAGGGGGCTTGGGGCTACACCTTC | CASSQEGAWGYTF
- | - | TRBJ1-2 | TRBV4-1 | TGCGCCAGCAGCCCCCAACCCTCAGCAGGGGTCCAAGGCTACACCTTC | CASSPQPSAGVQGYTF
TRBD1 | once | TRBJ2-1 | TRBV9 | TGTGCCAGCAGCGTCCAGACAGGGGATGAGCAGTTCTTC | CASSVQTGDEQFF
- | - | TRBJ1-2 | TRBV4-3 | TGCGCCAGCAGCCAAGCCGCTCAGACCTATGGCTACACCTTC | CASSQAAQTYGYTF
TRBD2 | - | TRBJ2-2 | TRBV6-6 | TGTGCCAGCAGCGGGACTAGCGGGTTCACCGGGGAGCTGTTTTTT | CASSGTSGFTGELFF
- | once | TRBJ1-5 | TRBV9 | TGTGCCAGCAGCGTAGATGATAGGGGTGGCAATCAGCCCCAGCATTTT | CASSVDDRGGNQPQHF
- | once | TRBJ1-3 | TRBV9 | TGTGCCAGCAGTGGGGGAGGGGCGAACTCTGGAAACACCATATATTTT | CASSGGGANSGNTIYF
- | - | TRBJ1-1 | TRBV18 | TGTGCCAGCTCATCCAGACCGGGCACTGAAGCTTTCTTT | CASSSRPGTEAFF
- | - | TRBJ2-5 | TRBV2 | TGTGCCAGCAGTGTAGAGGGGCAAGAGACCCAGTACTTC | CASSVEGQETQYF